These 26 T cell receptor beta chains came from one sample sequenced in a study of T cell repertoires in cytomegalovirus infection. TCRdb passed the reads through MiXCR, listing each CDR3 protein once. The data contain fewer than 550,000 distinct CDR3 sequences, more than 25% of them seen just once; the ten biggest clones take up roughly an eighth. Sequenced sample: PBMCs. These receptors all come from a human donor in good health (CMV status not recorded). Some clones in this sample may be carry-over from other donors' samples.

DNA of the CDR3: TGTGCCAGCAGCCGCAATCCGGGAGGAGAGCAGTTCTTC. Translation gives CASSRNPGGEQFF. V and J are TRBV7-2 and TRBJ2-1; TRBD2 matches 7 bases. Trimming removed 5 bases from V and 10 bases from J; junction bases left unmatched: 8. Looked up from germline, CDR1 is SGHTA and CDR2 is FQGNSA. The CDR3 is made up of 13 amino acids. The full variable domain, completed using reference TRBV7-2 and TRBJ2-1, is GAGVSQSPSNKVTEKGKDVELRCDPISGHTALYWYRQSLGQGLEFLIYFQGNSAPDKSGLPSDRFSAERTGGSVSTLTIQRTQQEDSAVYLCASSRNPGGEQFFGPGTRLTVL.

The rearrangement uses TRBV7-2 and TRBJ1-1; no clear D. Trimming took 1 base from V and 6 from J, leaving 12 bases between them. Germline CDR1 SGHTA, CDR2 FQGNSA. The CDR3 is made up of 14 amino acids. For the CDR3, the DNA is TGTGCCAGCAGCTTAGTGAGTACGACCGCTGAAGCTTTCTTT. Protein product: CASSLVSTTAEAFF.

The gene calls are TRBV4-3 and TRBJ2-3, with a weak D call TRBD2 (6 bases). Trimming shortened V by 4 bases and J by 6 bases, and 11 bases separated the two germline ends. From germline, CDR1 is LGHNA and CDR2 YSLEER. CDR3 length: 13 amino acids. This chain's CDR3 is CASSLGLPDTQYF. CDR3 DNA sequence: TGCGCCAGCAGCCTCGGACTACCGGATACGCAGTATTTT.

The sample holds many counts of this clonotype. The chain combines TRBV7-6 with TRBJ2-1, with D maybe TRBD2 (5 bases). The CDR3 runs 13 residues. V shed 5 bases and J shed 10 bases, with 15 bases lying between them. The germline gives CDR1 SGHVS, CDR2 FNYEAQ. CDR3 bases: TGTGCCAGCAGCACCGCCCTTTCGGGGGAGCAGTTCTTC. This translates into CASSTALSGEQFF.

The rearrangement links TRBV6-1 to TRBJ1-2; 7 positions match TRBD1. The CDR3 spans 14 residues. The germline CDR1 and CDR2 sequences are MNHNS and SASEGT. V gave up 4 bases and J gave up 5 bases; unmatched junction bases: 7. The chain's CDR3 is CASSGTRGFYGYTF. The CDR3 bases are TGTGCCAGCAGTGGCACCAGGGGGTTTTATGGCTACACCTTC.

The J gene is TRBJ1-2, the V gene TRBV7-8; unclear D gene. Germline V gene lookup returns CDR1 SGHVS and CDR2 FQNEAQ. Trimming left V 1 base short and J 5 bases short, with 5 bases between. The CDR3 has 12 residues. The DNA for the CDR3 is TGTGCCAGCAGCTTAGATGAATATGGCTACACCTTC. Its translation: CASSLDEYGYTF.

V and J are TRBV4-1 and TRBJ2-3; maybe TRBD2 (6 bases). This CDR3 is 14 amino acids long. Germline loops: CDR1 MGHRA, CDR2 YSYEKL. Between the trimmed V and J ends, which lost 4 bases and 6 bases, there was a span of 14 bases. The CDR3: CASSPGGGDDTQYF. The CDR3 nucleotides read TGCGCCAGCAGCCCTGGTGGAGGGGACGATACGCAGTATTTT.

CDR3 sequence (DNA): TGTGCCATCAGACCGACAACTACAGGGAACTATGGCTACACCTTC. Translation: CAIRPTTTGNYGYTF. The chain uses TRBV10-3 and TRBJ1-2; a weak D match, TRBD1 (6 bases). Germline V gene lookup returns CDR1 ENHRY and CDR2 SYGVKD. This CDR3 is 15 amino acids long. V lost 6 bases and J 2 bases, leaving 16 bases between the germline ends.

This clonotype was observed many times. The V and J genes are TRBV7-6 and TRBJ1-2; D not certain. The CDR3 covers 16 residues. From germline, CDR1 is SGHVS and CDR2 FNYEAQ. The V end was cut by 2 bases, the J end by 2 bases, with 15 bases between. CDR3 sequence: CASSLSGRGENYGYTF. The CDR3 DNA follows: TGTGCCAGCAGCTTAAGTGGTCGCGGAGAAAACTATGGCTACACCTTC.

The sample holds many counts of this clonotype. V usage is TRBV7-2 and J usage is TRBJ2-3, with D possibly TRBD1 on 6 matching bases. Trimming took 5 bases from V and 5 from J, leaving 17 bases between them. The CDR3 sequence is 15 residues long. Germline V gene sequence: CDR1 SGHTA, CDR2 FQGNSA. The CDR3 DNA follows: TGTGCCAGCAGCCCCCCAGGGGCCCGCGGAGATACGCAGTATTTT. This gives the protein CASSPPGARGDTQYF.

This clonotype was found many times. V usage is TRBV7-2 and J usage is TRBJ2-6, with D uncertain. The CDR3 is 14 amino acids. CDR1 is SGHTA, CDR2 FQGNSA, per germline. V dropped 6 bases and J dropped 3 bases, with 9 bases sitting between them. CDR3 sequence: CASRHSGGANVLTF. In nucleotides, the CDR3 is TGTGCCAGCAGACACTCGGGTGGGGCCAACGTCCTGACTTTC.

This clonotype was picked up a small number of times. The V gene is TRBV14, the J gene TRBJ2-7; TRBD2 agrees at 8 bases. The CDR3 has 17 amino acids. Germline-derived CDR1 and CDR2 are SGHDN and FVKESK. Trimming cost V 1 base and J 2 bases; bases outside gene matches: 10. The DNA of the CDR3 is TGTGCCAGCAGCCAAGTGACAACTAGCGGACCTACCTACGAGCAGTACGTC. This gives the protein CASSQVTTSGPTYEQYV.

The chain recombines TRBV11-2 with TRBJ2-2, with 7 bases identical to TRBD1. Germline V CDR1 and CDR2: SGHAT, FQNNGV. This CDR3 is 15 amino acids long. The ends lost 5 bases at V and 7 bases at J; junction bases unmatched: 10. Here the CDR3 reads CASSRMTGMNGELFF. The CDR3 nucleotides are TGTGCCAGCAGCCGAATGACAGGGATGAACGGGGAGCTGTTTTTT.

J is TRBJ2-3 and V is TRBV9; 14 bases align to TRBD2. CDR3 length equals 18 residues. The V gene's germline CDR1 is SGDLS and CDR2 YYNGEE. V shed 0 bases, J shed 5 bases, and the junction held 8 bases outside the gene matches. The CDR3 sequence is CASSVDPGLAGAVDTQYF. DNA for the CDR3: TGTGCCAGCAGCGTAGATCCGGGACTAGCGGGAGCGGTAGATACGCAGTATTTT.

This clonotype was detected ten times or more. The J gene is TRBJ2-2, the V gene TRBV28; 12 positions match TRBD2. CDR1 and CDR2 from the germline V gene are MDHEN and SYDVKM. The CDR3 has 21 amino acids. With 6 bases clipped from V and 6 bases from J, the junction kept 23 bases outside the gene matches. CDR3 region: CASSKWGLAGGPGDGPGELFF. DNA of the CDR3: TGTGCCAGCAGCAAATGGGGCCTAGCGGGAGGGCCAGGGGATGGTCCCGGGGAGCTGTTTTTT.

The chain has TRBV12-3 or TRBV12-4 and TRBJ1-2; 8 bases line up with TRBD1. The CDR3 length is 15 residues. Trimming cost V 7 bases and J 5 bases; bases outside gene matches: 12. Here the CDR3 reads CASNPDGQGRYGYTF. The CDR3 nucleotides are TGTGCCAGCAACCCGGATGGACAGGGAAGATATGGCTACACCTTC.

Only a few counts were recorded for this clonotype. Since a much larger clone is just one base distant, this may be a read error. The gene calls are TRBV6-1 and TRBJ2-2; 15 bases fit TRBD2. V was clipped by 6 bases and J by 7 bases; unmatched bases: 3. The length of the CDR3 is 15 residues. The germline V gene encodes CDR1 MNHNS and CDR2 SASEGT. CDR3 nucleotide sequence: TGTGCCAGCAGCCGGACTAGCGGGAGGGGCGGGGAGCTGTTTTTT. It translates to CASSRTSGRGGELFF.

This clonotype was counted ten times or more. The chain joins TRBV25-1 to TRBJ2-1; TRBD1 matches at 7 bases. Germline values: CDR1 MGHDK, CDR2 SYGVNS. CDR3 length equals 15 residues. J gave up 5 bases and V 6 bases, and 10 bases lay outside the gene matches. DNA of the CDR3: TGTGCCAGCAGAAGACAGGGAGAACGGAACAATGAGCAGTTCTTC. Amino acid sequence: CASRRQGERNNEQFF. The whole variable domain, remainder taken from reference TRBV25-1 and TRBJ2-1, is EADIYQTPRYLVIGTGKKITLECSQTMGHDKMYWYQQDPGMELHLIHYSYGVNSTEKGDLSSESTVSRIRTEHFPLTLESARPSHTSQYLCASRRQGERNNEQFFGPGTRLTVL.

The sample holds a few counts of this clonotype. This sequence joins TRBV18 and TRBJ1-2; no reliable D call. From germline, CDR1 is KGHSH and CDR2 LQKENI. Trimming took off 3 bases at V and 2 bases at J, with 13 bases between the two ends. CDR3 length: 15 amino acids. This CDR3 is CASSPGSGVNYGYTF. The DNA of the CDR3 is TGTGCCAGCTCACCTGGAAGCGGGGTGAACTATGGCTACACCTTC.

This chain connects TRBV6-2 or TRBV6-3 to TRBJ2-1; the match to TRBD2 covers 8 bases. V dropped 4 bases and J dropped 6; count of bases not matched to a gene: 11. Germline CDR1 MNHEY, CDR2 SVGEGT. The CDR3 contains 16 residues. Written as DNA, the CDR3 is TGTGCCAGCAGTTGGTCGGGGGGGAGGGCACTCAATGAGCAGTTCTTC. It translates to CASSWSGGRALNEQFF.

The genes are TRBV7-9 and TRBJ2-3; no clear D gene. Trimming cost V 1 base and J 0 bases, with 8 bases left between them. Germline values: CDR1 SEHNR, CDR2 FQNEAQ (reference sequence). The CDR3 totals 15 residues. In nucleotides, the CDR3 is TGTGCCAGCAGCTTAGGGCTTAACAGCACAGATACGCAGTATTTT. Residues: CASSLGLNSTDTQYF.

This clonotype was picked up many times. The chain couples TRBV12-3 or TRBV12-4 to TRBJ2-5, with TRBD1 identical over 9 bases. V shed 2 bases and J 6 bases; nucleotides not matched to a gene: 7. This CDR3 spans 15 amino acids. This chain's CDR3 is CASSLPGQGRQTQYF. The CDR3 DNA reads TGTGCCAGCAGTTTACCGGGACAGGGTAGGCAGACCCAGTACTTC.

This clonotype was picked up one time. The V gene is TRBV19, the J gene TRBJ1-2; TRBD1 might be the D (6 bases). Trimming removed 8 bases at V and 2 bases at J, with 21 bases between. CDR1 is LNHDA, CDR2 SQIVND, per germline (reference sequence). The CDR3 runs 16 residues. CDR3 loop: CASYPARGVKNYGYTF. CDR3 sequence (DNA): TGTGCCAGTTACCCCGCCAGGGGAGTTAAAAACTATGGCTACACCTTC.

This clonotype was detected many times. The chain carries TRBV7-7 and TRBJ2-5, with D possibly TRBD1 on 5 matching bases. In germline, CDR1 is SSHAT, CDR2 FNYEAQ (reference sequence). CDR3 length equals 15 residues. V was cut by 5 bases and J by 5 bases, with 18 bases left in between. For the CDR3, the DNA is TGTGCCAGCAGCCCCACAGGCCAGCGTCAGGAGACCCAGTACTTC. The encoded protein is CASSPTGQRQETQYF.

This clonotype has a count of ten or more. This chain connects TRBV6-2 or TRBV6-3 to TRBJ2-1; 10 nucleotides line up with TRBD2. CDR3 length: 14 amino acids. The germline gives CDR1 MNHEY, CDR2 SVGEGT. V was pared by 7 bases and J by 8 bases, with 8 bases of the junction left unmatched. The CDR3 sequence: CASNAGTSVHEQFF. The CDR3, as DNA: TGTGCCAGCAATGCCGGGACTAGCGTCCATGAGCAGTTCTTC.

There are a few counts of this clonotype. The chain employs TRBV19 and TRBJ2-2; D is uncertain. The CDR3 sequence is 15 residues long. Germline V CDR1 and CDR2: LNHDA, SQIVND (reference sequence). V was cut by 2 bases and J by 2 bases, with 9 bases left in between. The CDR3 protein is CASSIWQTNTGELFF. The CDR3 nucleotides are TGTGCCAGTAGTATATGGCAGACTAACACCGGGGAGCTGTTTTTT.